This T cell receptor beta chain emerged from a study of blood T cell repertoires in COVID-19 (dated by TCRdb to about 2020). In terms of the full investigation: Samples covering the acute and convalescent phases of COVID-19 were provided by collaborators in the United States, Italy and Spain. Subjects who had been exposed to COVID-19, were actively infected with it, or had recovered from it provided the deeply sampled blood TCRbeta repertoires that made up the dataset. Nearly every sample came with metadata listing a de-identified subject ID, COVID-19 status, age in years and sex. Where available, HLA class I and class II types were taken from metadata supplied by the sample provider and were not determined by assay-based typing. The repertoires were made available in a free public database intended to serve as a resource for research on the immune response to SARS-CoV-2. The material from the prospective study consisted of cDNA or gDNA derived from T cells, B-cell-depleted T cells, or PBMCs. The samples were drawn from two sources: the first 160 participants of the ongoing ImmuneRACE study, and 1,254 subjects contributed by 6 global collaborators. General findings and caveats noted by the study authors: How much clinical and demographic metadata was included differed by source and by participant, and the metadata was provided uncurated.

V lost 4 bases and J lost 0 bases; the stretch between them is 13 bases long. The CDR3 runs 16 amino acids, cysteine and phenylalanine included. Only the CDR3 DNA is retained, 48 bases long and in frame from the first base. From a lookup of the germline V gene (reference sequence), CDR1 and CDR2 are LNHDA and SQIVND. As for this clone: This clone's antigen is unknown. No base-level quality is on record; no much larger clone is a single base apart.

TCRbeta CDR3 regions were amplified from genomic DNA by means of the immunoSEQ Assay, a bias-controlled multiplex PCR. The authors processed their data as follows. Nucleated cell counts per sample were estimated from amplification of reference gene primers within the assay. To quantify the absolute abundance of each unique TCRbeta CDR3 rearrangement, sequence reads were collapsed and filtered. For each sample, productive Simpson clonality was calculated as the square root of Simpson's diversity index over productive rearrangements. This immuneACCESS table, as held by TCRdb, lists in-frame sequences with V and J called but not all clones. Of the missing ones, under half trace to an unresolved V gene in checked studies; the others have no known cause. The V and J calls and clone size come from that table; D and trimming were worked out from the DNA. In this sample the table shows a few hundred thousand clones, 91% of which occur a single time. In total, the top ten clones hold 1.2% of the sample.

Participants in the prospective study were enrolled through a virtual design, were aged about 18 to 100 years, and lived in 24 United States geographic areas. In the prospective study, cohorts were assigned on the basis of participant-reported clinical history obtained from a screening survey and a study questionnaire. In the prospective study, whole blood, serum and a nasopharyngeal or oropharyngeal swab were collected from each participant by mobile phlebotomists. Over an approximately 2-month period, participants in the prospective study had the option of providing additional blood draws and questionnaires. Prospective study blood samples were shipped either frozen or at room temperature before DNA extraction.

This receptor chain uses TRBV19 and TRBJ1-5; the D gene identity is not certain. Sequencing input: PBMCs or T cells enriched from blood (not recorded which). The sequence came from a human donor in a cohort exposed to, infected with or recovered from COVID-19 (not recorded which). The donor label of this sample is uncertain. Here is the DNA: TGTGCCAGTAGTAGCCGAGAGTTGTATAGCAATCAGCCCCAGCATTTT. It codes for CASSSRELYSNQPQHF.